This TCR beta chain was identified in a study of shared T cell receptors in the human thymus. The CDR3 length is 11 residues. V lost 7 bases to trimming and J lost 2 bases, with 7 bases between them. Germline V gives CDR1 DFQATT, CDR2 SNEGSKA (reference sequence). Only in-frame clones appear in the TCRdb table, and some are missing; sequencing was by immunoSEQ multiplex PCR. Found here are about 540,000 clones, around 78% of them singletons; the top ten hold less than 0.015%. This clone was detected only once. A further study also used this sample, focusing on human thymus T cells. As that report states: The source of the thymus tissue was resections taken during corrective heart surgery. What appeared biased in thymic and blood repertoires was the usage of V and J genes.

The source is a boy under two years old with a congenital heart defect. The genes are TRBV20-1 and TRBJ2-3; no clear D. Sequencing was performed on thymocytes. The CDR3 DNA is TGCAGTGGTCATCCCACAGATACGCAGTATTTT. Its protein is CSGHPTDTQYF.